These T cell receptor beta chains were read from a single sample in a study of T cell repertoires in cytomegalovirus infection. In TCRdb, the reads were re-called with MiXCR into one record per CDR3 protein. Found here are under 250,000 distinct CDR3 sequences, 5% to 8.5% of them singletons; the top ten hold roughly 6.5%. The sequencing input was PBMCs. The receptors here all came from a human donor in good health (CMV status not recorded). Some clones in this sample may be carry-over from other donors' samples. The CDR3 runs from the conserved cysteine through the conserved F or W. A D gene is named only where the DNA matches it firmly. Clone size is given for some rows only: seen once, a few or many times, or a class if the clone is expanded.

j_gene	abundance	v_gene	d_gene	CDR3nt	CDR3aa
TRBJ2-7	many	TRBV7-2	NA	TGTGCCAGCAGGGAAGGGTTTAGCTCCTACGAGCAGTACTTC	CASREGFSSYEQYF
TRBJ2-1	many	TRBV7-2	NA	TGTGCCAGCCGCCCCGGACTTCCAACGAATGAGCAGTTCTTC	CASRPGLPTNEQFF
TRBJ1-5	many	TRBV28	TRBD1	TGTGCCAGCAGCTTAGGGGGGACAGTCTATCAGCCCCAGCATTTT	CASSLGGTVYQPQHF
TRBJ2-5	many	TRBV5-1	TRBD1	TGCGCCAGCAGCATGGGACAGACCCAAGAGACCCAGTACTTC	CASSMGQTQETQYF
TRBJ1-2	many	TRBV7-2	NA	TGTGCCAGCAGCGCGAACTATGGCTACACCTTC	CASSANYGYTF
TRBJ1-1	many	TRBV12-3/TRBV12-4	TRBD1	TGTGCCAGCAGTTCAACGACAGGGTTTTGGTCTGAAGCTTTCTTT	CASSSTTGFWSEAFF
TRBJ2-5	many	TRBV7-2	TRBD2	TGTGCCAGCAGCTTACCAGCGGGGGGGGTGTACCAAGAGACCCAGTACTTC	CASSLPAGGVYQETQYF
TRBJ2-6	many	TRBV12-3/TRBV12-4	TRBD1	TGTGCCAGCAGCAGGAATAACAGGGGGCTAAGCTCTGGGGCCAACGTCCTGACTTTC	CASSRNNRGLSSGANVLTF
TRBJ2-5	many	TRBV6-2/TRBV6-3	NA	TGTGCCAGCAGCAGTAGGGGGGAACAAGAGACCCAGTACTTC	CASSSRGEQETQYF
TRBJ1-1	many	TRBV6-2/TRBV6-3	NA	TGTGCCAGCAGGGAGGGTGGTACTGAAGCTTTCTTT	CASREGGTEAFF
TRBJ2-2	few	TRBV10-3	NA	TGTGCCATCAGTGAGCCACAGAGGGATCCCACCGGGGAGCTGTTTTTT	CAISEPQRDPTGELFF
TRBJ1-5	many	TRBV30	NA	TGTGCCTGGAGTGCAGGGGAGGAACAGCCCCAGCATTTT	CAWSAGEEQPQHF
TRBJ2-2	many	TRBV6-2/TRBV6-3	TRBD2	TGTGCCAGCAGTGACGGACTAGCGGGGGGCACCGGGGAGCTGTTTTTT	CASSDGLAGGTGELFF
TRBJ2-7	many	TRBV20-1	TRBD2	TGCAGTGCCCGAGCGGGGGGAAACTACGAGCAGTACTTC	CSARAGGNYEQYF
TRBJ1-1	many	TRBV6-2/TRBV6-3	NA	TGTGCCAGCAGTCCTCAGGACAGATTGAACACTGAAGCTTTCTTT	CASSPQDRLNTEAFF
TRBJ2-3	many	TRBV7-3	NA	TGTGCCAGCAGGAATCCGGGGACAGATACGCAGTATTTT	CASRNPGTDTQYF
TRBJ2-3	many	TRBV20-1	NA	TGCAGTGCTAGAGATCTTCGGGTCAGCGGACCAGATACGCAGTATTTT	CSARDLRVSGPDTQYF
TRBJ1-5	many	TRBV7-2	NA	TGTGCCAGCAGCTTAGTAGTGGGGAATCAGCCCCAGCATTTT	CASSLVVGNQPQHF
TRBJ2-3	many	TRBV6-2/TRBV6-3	NA	TGTGCCAGCAGTCCTCTGTGGGCTAGCACAGATACGCAGTATTTT	CASSPLWASTDTQYF
TRBJ1-2	many	TRBV7-2	NA	TGTGCCAGCAGCTTGAGGAGGGATGGTATTGGCTACACCTTC	CASSLRRDGIGYTF
TRBJ2-1	NA	TRBV6-4	NA	TGTGCCAGCAGTGCCCTTGGGCAGAAAGACAATGAGCAGTTCTTC	CASSALGQKDNEQFF
TRBJ2-2	many	TRBV7-6	TRBD1	TGTGCCAGCAGCACTAAATCATGGGGGACAGCGAACACCGGGGAGCTGTTTTTT	CASSTKSWGTANTGELFF
TRBJ1-1	many	TRBV12-5	NA	TGTGCTATTCCCGGGGGGACGGAAGCTTTCTTT	CAIPGGTEAFF
TRBJ2-7	many	TRBV7-2	NA	TGTGCCAGCCATTACAATCCCTACGAGCAGTACTTC	CASHYNPYEQYF
TRBJ2-1	NA	TRBV10-3	TRBD1	TGTGCCATCAGGAAGACAGGGGGTGTGGGCAATGAGCAGTTCTTC	CAIRKTGGVGNEQFF
TRBJ1-5	many	TRBV7-2	NA	TGTGCCAGCAGCTCGACGTCCACAGGGTTGCAGCCCCAGCATTTT	CASSSTSTGLQPQHF
TRBJ1-5	NA	TRBV7-6	NA	TGTGCTAGCAGCTCCACAGAGCACAGCCAGCCCCAGCATTTT	CASSSTEHSQPQHF
TRBJ2-2	few	TRBV7-2	NA	TGTGCCAGCAGCCCGCCCCTTAACACCGGGGAGCTGTTTTTT	CASSPPLNTGELFF
TRBJ1-1	many	TRBV4-2	NA	TGTGCCAGCAGCCAAGAAAGGGATTACACTGAAGCTTTCTTT	CASSQERDYTEAFF
TRBJ2-7	many	TRBV29-1	TRBD1	TGCAGCGCCCCGGACAGGGGGCTTAAGGGCGAGCAGTACTTC	CSAPDRGLKGEQYF
TRBJ1-2	many	TRBV7-8	NA	TGTGCCAGCAGCTTAAGCGGGCGGGGGATCGGCTACACCTTC	CASSLSGRGIGYTF
TRBJ2-5	many	TRBV20-1	NA	TGCAGTGCTAGACGACTCGGGGCTGAAGAGACCCAGTACTTC	CSARRLGAEETQYF
TRBJ2-1	many	TRBV7-3	TRBD2	TGTGCCAGCAGCTTAGCGGGGGAGTCCTACAATGAGCAGTTCTTC	CASSLAGESYNEQFF
TRBJ2-6	many	TRBV28	TRBD2	TGTGCCAGCAGTTCGGGACTAGCGGGAAACTCTGGGGCCAACGTCCTGACTTTC	CASSSGLAGNSGANVLTF
TRBJ2-1	many	TRBV12-3/TRBV12-4	TRBD2	TGTGCCAGCAGTTGGGGACTAGCGGGGATCGATGAGCAGTTCTTC	CASSWGLAGIDEQFF
TRBJ2-5	many	TRBV7-2	NA	TGTGCCAGCAGCTTTCAACAGGGCCAAGAGACCCAGTACTTC	CASSFQQGQETQYF
TRBJ1-1	many	TRBV28	NA	TGTGCCAGCAGTTTAAGGGTGGAGATGAACACTGAAGCTTTCTTT	CASSLRVEMNTEAFF
TRBJ2-7	many	TRBV7-6	NA	TGTGCCAGCAGCTTAGTGGGTAGCGAGCAGTACTTC	CASSLVGSEQYF
TRBJ2-2	many	TRBV7-2	NA	TGTGCCAGCATCCCCCAGGTCGGACTCAACACCGGGGAGCTGTTTTTT	CASIPQVGLNTGELFF
TRBJ2-2	many	TRBV6-2/TRBV6-3	NA	TGTGCCGGTAACGCAGGCCGGGGGGCCCTGCACACCGGGGAGCTGTTTTTT	CAGNAGRGALHTGELFF
TRBJ2-5	many	TRBV7-8	TRBD1	TGTGCCAGCAGCTCAAGGGACAGACAAGAGACCCAGTACTTC	CASSSRDRQETQYF
TRBJ1-1	many	TRBV2	NA	TGTGCCAGCAGTGATCCCCCCCTTGAAGCTTTCTTT	CASSDPPLEAFF
TRBJ2-2	many	TRBV25-1	NA	TGTGCCAGCCATGGGCAGGTGAACACCGGGGAGCTGTTTTTT	CASHGQVNTGELFF
TRBJ2-7	many	TRBV7-8	NA	TGTGCCAGCAGCCTCCGTACAGGGTACGAGCAGTACTTC	CASSLRTGYEQYF
TRBJ2-1	many	TRBV19	NA	TGTGCCAGTAGCGGGGGTAACCGGGGCGCGATGAATGAGCAGTTCTTC	CASSGGNRGAMNEQFF
TRBJ2-1	many	TRBV6-2/TRBV6-3	TRBD2	TGTGCCAGCAGTTACGGCGGGGGGGCATACTCCTACAATGAGCAGTTCTTC	CASSYGGGAYSYNEQFF
TRBJ2-6	many	TRBV20-1	NA	TGCAGTGCTAGAGTTGGGGCCAACGTCCTGACTTTC	CSARVGANVLTF
TRBJ1-5	many	TRBV2	TRBD1	TGTGCCAGCAGAAGGGACAGGGACAATCAGCCCCAGCATTTT	CASRRDRDNQPQHF
TRBJ1-4	many	TRBV13	NA	TGTGCCAGCAGCTTACGAATACACCATGAAAAACTGTTTTTT	CASSLRIHHEKLFF
TRBJ1-1	few	TRBV6-5	NA	TGTGCCAGCAGTTACCAACCGGGACAAGCTTTCTTT	CASSYQPGQAFF
TRBJ1-2	many	TRBV29-1	NA	TGCAGCGCGGACTCTCAAGCTAACTATGGCTACACCTTC	CSADSQANYGYTF
TRBJ2-3	many	TRBV20-1	NA	TGCAGTGCTAGATCGGGGCGGGCAGCGGGCGCCACAGATACGCAGTATTTT	CSARSGRAAGATDTQYF
TRBJ2-2	many	TRBV14	NA	TGTGCCAGCAGCCTCCAGATCAGGAACACCGGGGAGCTGTTTTTT	CASSLQIRNTGELFF
TRBJ1-5	many	TRBV28	NA	TGTGCCAGCAGTTTCCGGAGCAGGGGAGGCAATCAGCCCCAGCATTTT	CASSFRSRGGNQPQHF